This T cell receptor beta chain was found in a study of T cells in Graves' hyperthyroidism and ophthalmopathy. From germline, CDR1 is SGDLS and CDR2 YYNGEE. With 2 bases clipped from V and 1 base from J, the junction kept 6 bases outside the gene matches. This CDR3 is built from 16 residues. Amplification yielded TCR beta CDR3 regions, with RNA transcripts as the source. The HTBI primer set served for first-round RT-PCR of the TCR CDR3. TCRdb redid the calling of the multiplex PCR reads with MiXCR, one entry per CDR3 protein. The sample contains some 720,000 distinct CDR3 sequences, less than 20% of which appear only once.

The receptor was derived from a man aged 18 to 35 with Graves' hyperthyroidism. The rearrangement links TRBV9 to TRBJ1-3; 7 bases line up with TRBD1. Sequencing input: blood. CDR3 sequence reads: CASSVQGGASGNTIYF. CDR3 coding DNA: TGTGCCAGCAGCGTCCAGGGGGGTGCTTCTGGAAACACCATATATTTT.